This record concerns one TCR beta chain sequence. Losses at the gene ends were 4 bases for V and 5 bases for J; bases not matched to a gene: 9. This CDR3 spans 15 amino acids. CDR1 is SGHNT, CDR2 YYREEE, per germline (reference sequence). This sample stems from a study of shared clonotypes between healthy human individuals. Clones were sequenced by immunoSEQ multiplex PCR, and TCRdb holds only the in-frame ones, with some missing. The sample has about 460,000 clones, roughly three quarters seen once. This rearrangement joins TRBV5-4 to TRBJ2-5, with TRBD1 matching 9 bases. Sequencing was carried out using PBMCs. The receptor was derived from a woman in her forties in good health. Some clones in this sample may be carry-over from other donors' samples. CDR3 region: CASSQQGALGETQYF. CDR3 in DNA: TGTGCCAGCAGCCAACAGGGGGCACTGGGGGAGACCCAGTACTTC.